These T cell receptor beta chains were read from a single sample in a study of identifying expanded T cells in peripheral blood. The repertoire was sequenced with immunoSEQ multiplex PCR; TCRdb's copy has only in-frame clones and lacks some. The data contain 50,000 to 75,000 clones, about 80% of them singletons. Sequencing was carried out using blood. The receptors derive from a person aged 18-70 years in good health. CDR3s leave out the opening cysteine and the closing phenylalanine or tryptophan. Each record gives: clone size, V gene, J gene, CDR3 protein. The listing skips clone size in some rows; elsewhere it reads once, few, many or a size class.

abundance: -; v_gene: TRBV2; j_gene: TRBJ2-2; CDR3aa: ASSPSGTGELF
abundance: -; v_gene: TRBV19; j_gene: TRBJ1-5; CDR3aa: ASTSGGGYYSNQPQH
abundance: once; v_gene: TRBV2; j_gene: TRBJ2-7; CDR3aa: ASGGQGFDEQY
abundance: -; v_gene: TRBV4-2; j_gene: TRBJ2-5; CDR3aa: ASSQYPSAASAQETQY
abundance: -; v_gene: TRBV7-2; j_gene: TRBJ2-4; CDR3aa: ASSLTGAKNIQY
abundance: -; v_gene: TRBV28; j_gene: TRBJ2-7; CDR3aa: ASSLSKGAGRPEQY
abundance: -; v_gene: TRBV27; j_gene: TRBJ2-1; CDR3aa: ASSPWTLVNEQF
abundance: -; v_gene: TRBV10-3; j_gene: TRBJ1-2; CDR3aa: AISGDPKPHGYT
abundance: -; v_gene: TRBV7-2; j_gene: TRBJ1-1; CDR3aa: ASSLGVVTF
abundance: -; v_gene: TRBV23-1; j_gene: TRBJ2-1; CDR3aa: AGTVRFSYNEQF
abundance: -; v_gene: TRBV6-5; j_gene: TRBJ2-1; CDR3aa: ASSRAGSFANEQF
abundance: -; v_gene: TRBV18; j_gene: TRBJ2-1; CDR3aa: ASSTPNEQF
abundance: -; v_gene: TRBV9; j_gene: TRBJ2-3; CDR3aa: ASSPDPLAGADTQY
abundance: -; v_gene: TRBV27; j_gene: TRBJ1-5; CDR3aa: ASSLIGQGGQPQH
abundance: -; v_gene: TRBV9; j_gene: TRBJ1-2; CDR3aa: ASSVARGLDGYT
abundance: -; v_gene: TRBV18; j_gene: TRBJ1-2; CDR3aa: ASSPPGQGIYGYT
abundance: once; v_gene: TRBV18; j_gene: TRBJ2-7; CDR3aa: ASSPRSREDEQY
abundance: -; v_gene: TRBV30; j_gene: TRBJ2-1; CDR3aa: AWELRGLSNEQF
abundance: -; v_gene: TRBV19; j_gene: TRBJ2-5; CDR3aa: ASSISGGLQETQY
abundance: -; v_gene: TRBV10-3; j_gene: TRBJ1-5; CDR3aa: AISAGIPNQPQH
abundance: few; v_gene: TRBV2; j_gene: TRBJ2-7; CDR3aa: ASSVLSEQY
abundance: -; v_gene: TRBV30; j_gene: TRBJ1-2; CDR3aa: AWTPGTLRGYT
abundance: -; v_gene: TRBV13; j_gene: TRBJ2-1; CDR3aa: ASSLGGIEQF
abundance: -; v_gene: TRBV11-3; j_gene: TRBJ2-5; CDR3aa: ASSLLRGHQY
abundance: -; v_gene: TRBV27; j_gene: TRBJ2-2; CDR3aa: ASRNAQGRNTGELF
abundance: -; v_gene: TRBV7-2; j_gene: TRBJ2-5; CDR3aa: ASSFRGGSETQY
abundance: many; v_gene: TRBV13; j_gene: TRBJ2-7; CDR3aa: ASSLSGGGEQY
abundance: many; v_gene: TRBV9; j_gene: TRBJ1-2; CDR3aa: ASSVEGDSNYGYT
abundance: -; v_gene: TRBV11-2; j_gene: TRBJ1-5; CDR3aa: ASSLDGGRQPQH
abundance: -; v_gene: TRBV6-1; j_gene: TRBJ1-5; CDR3aa: ASSQTGVQPQH
abundance: few; v_gene: TRBV6-6; j_gene: TRBJ1-6; CDR3aa: ASSQQGVVSPLH
abundance: once; v_gene: TRBV7-2; j_gene: TRBJ1-3; CDR3aa: ASSPDSGSGNTIY
abundance: few; v_gene: TRBV6-6; j_gene: TRBJ1-3; CDR3aa: ASGTGGTGNTIY
abundance: -; v_gene: TRBV25-1; j_gene: TRBJ2-5; CDR3aa: ASALSGEETQY
abundance: -; v_gene: TRBV5-1; j_gene: TRBJ1-2; CDR3aa: ASSVGTGTGYT
abundance: -; v_gene: TRBV11-3; j_gene: TRBJ2-3; CDR3aa: ASSLGTGFTDTQY
abundance: -; v_gene: TRBV25-1; j_gene: TRBJ2-5; CDR3aa: ASSETEQQETQY
abundance: -; v_gene: TRBV6-1; j_gene: TRBJ2-2; CDR3aa: ASRWARAGELF
abundance: few; v_gene: TRBV19; j_gene: TRBJ1-2; CDR3aa: ASSAAGAGGYT
abundance: -; v_gene: TRBV28; j_gene: TRBJ1-3; CDR3aa: ASRGDGTGNTIY
abundance: -; v_gene: TRBV7-9; j_gene: TRBJ2-4; CDR3aa: ASSLGATEAKNIQY
abundance: -; v_gene: TRBV21-1; j_gene: TRBJ1-5; CDR3aa: ASTGQGGQPQH
abundance: -; v_gene: TRBV20-1; j_gene: TRBJ2-2; CDR3aa: SVARAGELF
abundance: -; v_gene: TRBV19; j_gene: TRBJ1-2; CDR3aa: ASSSPGGVGNYGYT
abundance: -; v_gene: TRBV28; j_gene: TRBJ2-3; CDR3aa: ASGSGTSGGRDTQY
abundance: -; v_gene: TRBV9; j_gene: TRBJ2-1; CDR3aa: ASGPGSYEQF
abundance: -; v_gene: TRBV5-4; j_gene: TRBJ1-2; CDR3aa: ASSLVAGSLWYT
abundance: -; v_gene: TRBV5-6; j_gene: TRBJ2-3; CDR3aa: ASSLFTDTQY
abundance: -; v_gene: TRBV5-4; j_gene: TRBJ2-1; CDR3aa: ASSLGRIYNEQF
abundance: -; v_gene: TRBV19; j_gene: TRBJ1-2; CDR3aa: ASRREGLSGYT
abundance: -; v_gene: TRBV14; j_gene: TRBJ1-3; CDR3aa: ASSRLRDTTLENTIY
abundance: few; v_gene: TRBV5-1; j_gene: TRBJ2-2; CDR3aa: ASSPIGTNTGELF
abundance: -; v_gene: TRBV2; j_gene: TRBJ2-5; CDR3aa: ASKEGLAGGPETQY
abundance: -; v_gene: TRBV7-2; j_gene: TRBJ2-3; CDR3aa: ASSLAVVAGASTDTQY
abundance: -; v_gene: TRBV11-3; j_gene: TRBJ2-7; CDR3aa: ASSPGIDRLTVWEQY